The clone carrying this T cell receptor beta chain was counted at least ten times. Germline lookup yields CDR1 SGHKS and CDR2 YYEKEE (reference sequence). The CDR3 contains 15 residues. Trimming took off 4 bases at V and 3 bases at J, with 17 bases between the two ends. The sample belongs to a study of identical twins. MiXCR was run by TCRdb on the 5' RACE reads, yielding one entry per CDR3 protein. The sample lists some 96,000 distinct CDR3 sequences, 5.9% occurring once. This sequence was found in a woman aged 45-59 years in good health. Material: memory T cells sorted from blood. V is TRBV5-5 and J is TRBJ2-7; D remains unclear. Written as DNA, the CDR3 is TGTGCCAGCAGCCCAGGCCCCACGGATATCTACGAGCAGTACGTC. Its protein is CASSPGPTDIYEQYV.